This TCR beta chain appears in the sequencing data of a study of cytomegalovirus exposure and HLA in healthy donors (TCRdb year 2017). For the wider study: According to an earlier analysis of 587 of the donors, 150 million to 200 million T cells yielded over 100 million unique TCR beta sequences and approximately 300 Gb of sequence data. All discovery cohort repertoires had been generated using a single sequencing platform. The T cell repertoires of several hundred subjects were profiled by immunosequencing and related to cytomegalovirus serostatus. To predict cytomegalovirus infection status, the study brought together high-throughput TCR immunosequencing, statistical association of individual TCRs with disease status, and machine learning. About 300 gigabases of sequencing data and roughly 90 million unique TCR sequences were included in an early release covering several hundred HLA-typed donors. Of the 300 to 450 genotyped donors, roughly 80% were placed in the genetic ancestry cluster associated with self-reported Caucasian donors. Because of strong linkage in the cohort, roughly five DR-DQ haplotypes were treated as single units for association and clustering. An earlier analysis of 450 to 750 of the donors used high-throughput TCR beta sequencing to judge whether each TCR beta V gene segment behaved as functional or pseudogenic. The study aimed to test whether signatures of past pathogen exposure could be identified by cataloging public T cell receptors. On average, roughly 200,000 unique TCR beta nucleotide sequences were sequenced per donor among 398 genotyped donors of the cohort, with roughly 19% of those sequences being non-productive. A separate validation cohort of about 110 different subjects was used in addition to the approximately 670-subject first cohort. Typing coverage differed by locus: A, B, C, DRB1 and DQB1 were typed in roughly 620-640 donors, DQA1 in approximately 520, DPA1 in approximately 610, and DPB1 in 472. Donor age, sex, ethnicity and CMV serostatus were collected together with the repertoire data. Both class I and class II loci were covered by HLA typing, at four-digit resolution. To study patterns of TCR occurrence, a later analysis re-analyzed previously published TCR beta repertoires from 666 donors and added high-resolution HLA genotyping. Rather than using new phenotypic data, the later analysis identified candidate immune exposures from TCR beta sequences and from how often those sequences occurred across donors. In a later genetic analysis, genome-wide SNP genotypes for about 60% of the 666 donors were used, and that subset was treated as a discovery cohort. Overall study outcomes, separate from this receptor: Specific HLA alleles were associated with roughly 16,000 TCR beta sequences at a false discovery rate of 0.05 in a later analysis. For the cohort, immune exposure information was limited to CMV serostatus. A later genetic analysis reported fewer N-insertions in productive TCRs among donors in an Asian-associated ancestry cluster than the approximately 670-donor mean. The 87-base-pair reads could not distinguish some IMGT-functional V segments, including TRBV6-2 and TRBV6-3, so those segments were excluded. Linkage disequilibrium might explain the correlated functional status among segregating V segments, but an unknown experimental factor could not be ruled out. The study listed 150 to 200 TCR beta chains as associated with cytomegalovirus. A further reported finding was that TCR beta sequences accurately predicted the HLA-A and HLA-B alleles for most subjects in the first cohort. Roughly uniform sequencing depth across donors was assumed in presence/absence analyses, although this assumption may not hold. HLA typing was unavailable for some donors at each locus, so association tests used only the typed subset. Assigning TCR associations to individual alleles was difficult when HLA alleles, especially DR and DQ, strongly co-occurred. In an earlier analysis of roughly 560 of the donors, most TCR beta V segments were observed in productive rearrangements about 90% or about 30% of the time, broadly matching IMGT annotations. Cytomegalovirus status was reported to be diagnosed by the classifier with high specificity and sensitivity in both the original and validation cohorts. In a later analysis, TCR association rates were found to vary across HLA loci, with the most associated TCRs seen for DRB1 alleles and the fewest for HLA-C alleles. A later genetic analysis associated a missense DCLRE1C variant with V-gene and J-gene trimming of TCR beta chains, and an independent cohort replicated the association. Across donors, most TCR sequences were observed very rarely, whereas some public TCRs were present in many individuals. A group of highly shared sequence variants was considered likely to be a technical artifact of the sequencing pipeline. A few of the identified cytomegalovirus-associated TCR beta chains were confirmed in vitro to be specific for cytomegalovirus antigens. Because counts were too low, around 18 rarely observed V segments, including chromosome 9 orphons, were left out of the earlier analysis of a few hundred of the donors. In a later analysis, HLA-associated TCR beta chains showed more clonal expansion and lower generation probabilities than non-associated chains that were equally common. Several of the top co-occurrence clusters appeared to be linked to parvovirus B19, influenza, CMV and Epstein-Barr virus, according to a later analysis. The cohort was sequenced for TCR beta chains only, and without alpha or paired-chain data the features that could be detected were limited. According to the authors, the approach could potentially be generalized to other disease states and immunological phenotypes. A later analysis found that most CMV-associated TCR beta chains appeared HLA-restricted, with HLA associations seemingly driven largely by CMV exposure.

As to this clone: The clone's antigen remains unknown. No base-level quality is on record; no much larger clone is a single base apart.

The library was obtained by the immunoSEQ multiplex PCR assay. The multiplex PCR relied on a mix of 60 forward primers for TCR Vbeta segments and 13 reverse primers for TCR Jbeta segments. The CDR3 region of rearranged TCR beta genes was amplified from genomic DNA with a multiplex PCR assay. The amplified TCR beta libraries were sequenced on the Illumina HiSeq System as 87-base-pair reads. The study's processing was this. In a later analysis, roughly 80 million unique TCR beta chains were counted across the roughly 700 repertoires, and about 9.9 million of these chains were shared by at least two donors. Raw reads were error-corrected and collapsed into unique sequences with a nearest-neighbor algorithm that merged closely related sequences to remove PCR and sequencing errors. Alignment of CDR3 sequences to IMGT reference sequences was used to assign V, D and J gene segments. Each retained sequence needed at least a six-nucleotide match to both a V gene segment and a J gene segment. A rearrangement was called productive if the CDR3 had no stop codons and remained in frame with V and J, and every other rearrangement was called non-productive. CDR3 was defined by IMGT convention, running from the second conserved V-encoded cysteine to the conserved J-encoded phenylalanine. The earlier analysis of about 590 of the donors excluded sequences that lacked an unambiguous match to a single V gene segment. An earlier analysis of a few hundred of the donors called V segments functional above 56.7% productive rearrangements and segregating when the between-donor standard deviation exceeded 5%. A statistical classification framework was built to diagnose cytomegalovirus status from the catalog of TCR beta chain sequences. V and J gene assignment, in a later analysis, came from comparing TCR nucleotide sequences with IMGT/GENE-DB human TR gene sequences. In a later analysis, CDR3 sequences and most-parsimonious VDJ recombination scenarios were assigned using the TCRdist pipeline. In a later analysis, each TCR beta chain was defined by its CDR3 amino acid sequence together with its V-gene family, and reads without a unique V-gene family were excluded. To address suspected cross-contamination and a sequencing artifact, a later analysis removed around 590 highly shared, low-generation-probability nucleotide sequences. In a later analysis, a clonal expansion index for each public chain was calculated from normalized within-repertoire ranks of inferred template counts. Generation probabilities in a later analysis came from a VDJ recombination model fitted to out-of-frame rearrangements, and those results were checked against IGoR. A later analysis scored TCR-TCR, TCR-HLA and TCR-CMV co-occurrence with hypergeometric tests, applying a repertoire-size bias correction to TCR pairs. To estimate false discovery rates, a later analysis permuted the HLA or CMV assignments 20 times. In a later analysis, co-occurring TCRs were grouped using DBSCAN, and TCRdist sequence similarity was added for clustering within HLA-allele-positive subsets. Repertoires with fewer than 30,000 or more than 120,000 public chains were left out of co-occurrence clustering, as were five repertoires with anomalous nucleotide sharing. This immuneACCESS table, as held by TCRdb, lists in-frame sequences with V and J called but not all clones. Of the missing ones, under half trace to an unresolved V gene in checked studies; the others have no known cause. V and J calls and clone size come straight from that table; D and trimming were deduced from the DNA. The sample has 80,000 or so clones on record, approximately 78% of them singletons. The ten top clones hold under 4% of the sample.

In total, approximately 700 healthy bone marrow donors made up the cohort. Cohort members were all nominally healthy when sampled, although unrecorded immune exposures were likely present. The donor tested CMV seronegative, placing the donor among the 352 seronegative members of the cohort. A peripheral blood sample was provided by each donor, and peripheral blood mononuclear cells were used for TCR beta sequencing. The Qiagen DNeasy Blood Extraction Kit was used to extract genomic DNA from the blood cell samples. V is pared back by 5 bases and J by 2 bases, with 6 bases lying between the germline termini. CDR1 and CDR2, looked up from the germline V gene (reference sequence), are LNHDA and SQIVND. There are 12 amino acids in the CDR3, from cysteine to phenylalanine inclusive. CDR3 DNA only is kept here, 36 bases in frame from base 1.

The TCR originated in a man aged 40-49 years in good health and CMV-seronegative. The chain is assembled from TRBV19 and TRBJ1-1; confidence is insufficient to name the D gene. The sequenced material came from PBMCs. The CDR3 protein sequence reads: CASSPINTEAFF. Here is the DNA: TGTGCCAGTAGTCCCATTAACACTGAAGCTTTCTTT.